The 5 T cell receptor beta chains given below trace back to one sample, sequenced in a study of T cell responses to AZD1222 COVID-19 vaccine. The repertoire was sequenced with immunoSEQ multiplex PCR; TCRdb's copy has only in-frame clones and lacks some. The repertoire holds 130,000 or so clones, roughly 93% seen once, with approximately 0.98% in the top ten. Sequencing used peripheral blood, obtained 28 days after the second AZD1222 dose. The receptors were gathered from an adult who received the AZD1222 COVID-19 vaccine.

This chain links TRBV6-5 with TRBJ2-1; 11 positions match TRBD2. CDR3 length: 15 amino acids. Germline values: CDR1 MNHEY, CDR2 SVGAGI. V was pared by 6 bases and J by 5 bases, with 6 bases of the junction left unmatched. The DNA of the CDR3 is TGTGCCAGCAGCGCCCGACTAGCGGGACACAATGAGCAGTTCTTC. As protein: CASSARLAGHNEQFF.

The chain carries TRBV15 and TRBJ2-1; 12 bases map to TRBD2. After removal of 9 bases from V and 2 bases from J, the junction contained 11 bases not matched to a gene. The germline V gene has CDR1 LNHNV and CDR2 YYDKDF (reference sequence). The CDR3 has 17 residues. This CDR3 reads CATRKLAGGTPYNEQFF. CDR3 nucleotide sequence: TGTGCCACTCGGAAACTAGCGGGAGGAACCCCCTACAATGAGCAGTTCTTC.

This clone came up a few times. This rearrangement joins TRBV2 to TRBJ2-7; the match to TRBD1 covers 11 bases. Germline CDR1 is SNHLY and CDR2 is FYNNEI. V gave up 6 bases and J gave up 5 bases; unmatched junction bases: 6. The CDR3 has 14 residues. CDR3 nucleotides: TGTGCCAGCAGCCGGGACAGGGGGGACCACGAGCAGTACTTC. This translates into CASSRDRGDHEQYF.

V is TRBV3-1 (or the pseudogene TRBV3-2) and J is TRBJ1-6; possible D gene TRBD1, 5 bases. The CDR3 contains 13 residues. V was trimmed by 8 bases and J by 7 bases, leaving 12 bases between them. Germline-derived CDR1 and CDR2 are LGHDT and YNNKEL (reference sequence). CDR3 DNA sequence: TGTGCCAGCGGGAAGGAGGGGAATTCACCCCTCCACTTT. It encodes CASGKEGNSPLHF.

This chain links TRBV4-1 with TRBJ1-1; the D gene is possibly TRBD1 (5 bases). Trimming cost V 5 bases and J 6 bases, with 16 bases left between them. Germline V CDR1 and CDR2: MGHRA, YSYEKL. CDR3 size: 14 residues. The CDR3 here is CASSVRGVGAEAFF. CDR3 DNA sequence: TGCGCCAGCAGCGTCCGAGGGGTGGGAGCTGAAGCTTTCTTT.